Listed below are T cell receptor beta chains from one sample, sequenced in a study of blood T cell repertoires in COVID-19. The assay was immunoSEQ multiplex PCR, and TCRdb's table has in-frame clones only and misses some. The sample includes 130,000 or so clones, over 60% of them seen just once. Sequencing was performed on peripheral blood. All receptors derive from a human donor in a cohort sampled during active COVID-19. Each CDR3 is given with its conserved first and last residue. D genes are given only for firm matches. The size of a clone is reported for some rows only, either as once, few or many, or as a class for expanded clones.

J gene | V gene | clone size | D gene | CDR3 protein | CDR3 DNA
TRBJ2-7 | TRBV11-3 | - | TRBD2 | CASSRRTGLAGHEQYF | TGTGCCAGCAGCAGACGGACGGGACTAGCGGGCCACGAGCAGTACTTC
TRBJ2-5 | TRBV5-4 | - | - | CASSSGQMQETQYF | TGTGCCAGCAGCTCAGGACAGATGCAAGAGACCCAGTACTTC
TRBJ1-1 | TRBV12-3/TRBV12-4 | - | - | CASSGAEAFF | TGTGCCAGCTCAGGGGCTGAAGCTTTCTTT
TRBJ1-4 | TRBV19 | - | - | CASSIDSGSQASTNEKLFF | TGTGCCAGTAGTATTGATTCCGGGAGTCAGGCATCCACTAATGAAAAACTGTTTTTT
TRBJ2-7 | TRBV19 | - | - | CASSIGELFYEQYF | TGTGCCAGTAGTATAGGGGAGCTCTTCTACGAGCAGTACTTC
TRBJ2-7 | TRBV21-1 | - | - | CASSEQGEGYEQYF | TGTGCCAGCAGCGAACAGGGGGAAGGCTACGAGCAGTACTTC
TRBJ2-7 | TRBV7-6 | - | TRBD1 | CASSASGTAFTAYEQYF | TGTGCCAGCAGCGCCTCCGGGACAGCCTTTACGGCCTACGAGCAGTACTTC
TRBJ2-7 | TRBV27 | - | TRBD1 | CASSELGTGAEQYF | TGTGCCAGCAGCGAACTCGGGACAGGGGCCGAGCAGTACTTC
TRBJ1-1 | TRBV27 | - | - | CASSLEFIVTPRPNTEAFF | TGTGCCAGCAGTCTGGAGTTTATCGTTACACCTAGACCTAACACTGAAGCTTTCTTT
TRBJ2-7 | TRBV30 | few | TRBD1 | CASSPTGPSYEQYF | TGTGCCTCTAGCCCGACAGGGCCGTCCTACGAGCAGTACTTC
TRBJ1-1 | TRBV7-9 | - | - | CASILNGQYTEAFF | TGTGCCAGCATCCTTAATGGGCAGTACACTGAAGCTTTCTTT
TRBJ1-6 | TRBV19 | - | - | CASSSLTPQGSYNSPLHF | TGTGCCAGTAGTTCCTTGACACCTCAAGGCTCCTATAATTCACCCCTCCACTTT
TRBJ1-2 | TRBV10-2 | - | TRBD1 | CASSEVDRATWSYGYTF | TGCGCCAGCAGTGAAGTGGACAGGGCCACCTGGAGCTATGGCTACACCTTC
TRBJ2-7 | TRBV6-5 | - | - | CASSNPSGEQYF | TGTGCCAGCAGCAACCCTTCGGGCGAGCAGTACTTC
TRBJ1-4 | TRBV6-6 | - | - | CASTPTGVPEKLFF | TGTGCCAGCACCCCGACAGGAGTCCCTGAAAAACTGTTTTTT
TRBJ1-1 | TRBV11-3 | - | - | CASSSADTSHAFF | TGTGCCAGCAGCTCCGCGGACACGTCTCACGCTTTCTTT
TRBJ1-2 | TRBV3-1/TRBV3-2 | - | TRBD1 | CASSQSTGSVSYGYTF | TGTGCCAGCAGCCAATCGACAGGGTCGGTCTCCTATGGCTACACCTTC
TRBJ1-5 | TRBV27 | few | - | CASSLSAGAQPQHF | TGTGCCAGCAGTTTATCGGCAGGGGCTCAGCCCCAGCATTTT
TRBJ1-1 | TRBV4-1 | - | TRBD1 | CASSRGGTDTEAFF | TGCGCCAGCAGCCGAGGGGGCACGGACACTGAAGCTTTCTTT
TRBJ1-2 | TRBV10-2 | - | TRBD1 | CASSGTGSDYGYTF | TGCGCCAGCAGTGGGACAGGGAGCGACTATGGCTACACCTTC
TRBJ1-5 | TRBV3-1/TRBV3-2 | - | - | CASSPDWGNQPQHF | TGTGCCAGCAGCCCCGACTGGGGCAATCAGCCCCAGCATTTT
TRBJ2-7 | TRBV7-8 | - | - | CASSPKGQSPYEQYF | TGTGCCAGCAGCCCAAAAGGACAGTCTCCCTACGAGCAGTACTTC
TRBJ2-7 | TRBV6-5 | - | - | CASSYRDNSYEQYF | TGTGCCAGCAGTTACCGGGACAATTCCTACGAGCAGTACTTC
TRBJ1-2 | TRBV10-3 | - | - | CAISELAGLGNYGYTF | TGTGCCATCAGTGAGCTAGCAGGTCTGGGCAACTATGGCTACACCTTC
TRBJ1-5 | TRBV5-6 | - | - | CASSLGGGQPQHF | TGTGCCAGCAGCTTGGGGGGAGGTCAGCCCCAGCATTTT
TRBJ2-7 | TRBV7-9 | - | TRBD2 | CASSLGGGAGEQYF | TGTGCCAGCAGCTTAGGCGGGGGGGCAGGAGAGCAGTACTTC
TRBJ1-2 | TRBV6-5 | - | TRBD1 | CASSQTGYGYTF | TGTGCCAGCAGCCAGACAGGGTATGGCTACACCTTC
TRBJ2-7 | TRBV7-8 | - | TRBD1 | CASSLARTGFAEQYF | TGTGCCAGCAGCTTGGCACGGACAGGCTTTGCGGAGCAGTACTTC
TRBJ1-1 | TRBV5-4 | - | - | CASSSDISVSTEAFF | TGTGCCAGCAGCTCCGATATCAGCGTGAGCACTGAAGCTTTCTTT
TRBJ1-5 | TRBV5-6 | - | - | CASSWGRGGSNQPQHF | TGTGCCAGCAGCTGGGGGAGGGGTGGGAGCAATCAGCCCCAGCATTTT
TRBJ2-3 | TRBV10-2 | few | TRBD2 | CASGTSGRDTQYF | TGCGCCAGCGGGACTAGCGGGAGGGATACGCAGTATTTT
TRBJ2-7 | TRBV2 | - | - | CASKAGAGINEQYF | TGTGCCAGCAAGGCAGGGGCCGGCATCAACGAGCAGTACTTC
TRBJ2-7 | TRBV7-9 | - | - | CASSLYPGELGSSYEQYF | TGTGCCAGCAGCTTATATCCGGGGGAGCTGGGGAGCTCCTACGAGCAGTACTTC
TRBJ2-3 | TRBV6-6 | - | - | CASSYTGSTDTQYF | TGTGCCAGCAGTTATACGGGGAGCACAGATACGCAGTATTTT
TRBJ1-5 | TRBV18 | - | - | CASSPAGGSDQPQHF | TGTGCCAGCTCACCAGCGGGGGGGTCCGATCAGCCCCAGCATTTT
TRBJ1-3 | TRBV10-3 | - | TRBD1 | CAISDGGRGTGNTIYF | TGTGCCATCAGTGACGGTGGCAGGGGGACTGGAAACACCATATATTTT
TRBJ2-7 | TRBV7-9 | once | TRBD2 | CASSSSRTGAGGPDYEQYF | TGTGCCAGCAGTAGTTCCCGTACTGGGGCGGGAGGGCCGGATTACGAGCAGTACTTC
TRBJ2-7 | TRBV6-5 | few | - | CASSYKSSYEQYF | TGTGCCAGCAGTTACAAGAGCTCCTACGAGCAGTACTTC
TRBJ2-7 | TRBV19 | - | TRBD1 | CASSLRDRRYEQYF | TGTGCCAGTAGTCTCCGGGACAGACGCTACGAGCAGTACTTC
TRBJ2-7 | TRBV6-5 | - | - | CASRQTSGFHEQYF | TGTGCCAGCAGACAAACTTCAGGGTTCCACGAGCAGTACTTC
TRBJ2-7 | TRBV5-1 | - | TRBD1 | CASSPGTGGYEQYF | TGCGCCAGCAGCCCAGGGACAGGGGGATACGAGCAGTACTTC
TRBJ1-5 | TRBV19 | - | - | CASSIVGASNQPQHF | TGTGCCAGTAGTATTGTAGGGGCGAGCAATCAGCCCCAGCATTTT
TRBJ2-7 | TRBV11-3 | - | TRBD2 | CASSPGTSTYEQYF | TGTGCCAGCAGCCCCGGGACTAGCACCTACGAGCAGTACTTC
TRBJ2-2 | TRBV5-1 | - | - | CASSLGQYTGELFF | TGCGCCAGCAGCTTGGGACAGTACACCGGGGAGCTGTTTTTT
TRBJ2-7 | TRBV5-8 | once | TRBD2 | CASSLGDYSTYEQYF | TGTGCCAGCAGCTTGGGGGACTATAGCACCTACGAGCAGTACTTC
TRBJ2-5 | TRBV24-1 | - | - | CATSDYALRGSGQETQYF | TGTGCCACCAGTGATTATGCCCTCCGGGGTAGCGGACAAGAGACCCAGTACTTC
TRBJ2-7 | TRBV9 | - | TRBD1 | CASSVVIIGSGTGGPYEQYF | TGTGCCAGCAGCGTAGTGATCATTGGCTCCGGGACAGGGGGTCCCTACGAGCAGTACTTC
TRBJ2-7 | TRBV3-1/TRBV3-2 | once | TRBD1 | CASSSHSSDRVGEQYF | TGTGCCAGCAGCTCACACTCGTCTGACAGGGTAGGTGAGCAGTACTTC
TRBJ2-7 | TRBV11-2 | - | - | CASSLVAHSSSYEQYF | TGTGCCAGCAGCTTAGTCGCCCACAGCTCCTCCTACGAGCAGTACTTC
TRBJ2-1 | TRBV21-1 | - | - | CASSKVGTSGRFSYNEQFF | TGTGCCAGCAGCAAAGTTGGGACTAGCGGTCGCTTTTCCTACAATGAGCAGTTCTTC
TRBJ1-2 | TRBV9 | - | - | CASSVGGFVRGGDYGYTF | TGTGCCAGCAGCGTAGGGGGATTTGTGCGGGGAGGGGACTATGGCTACACCTTC
TRBJ2-7 | TRBV2 | - | TRBD2 | CASETETPGGYEQYF | TGTGCCAGCGAAACAGAGACGCCGGGGGGATACGAGCAGTACTTC
TRBJ2-7 | TRBV7-2 | once | TRBD2 | CASSLDPWAGGGYEQYF | TGTGCCAGCAGCTTAGACCCCTGGGCGGGGGGGGGCTACGAGCAGTACTTC
TRBJ2-7 | TRBV27 | - | TRBD1 | CASSLFPNRGSGDEQYF | TGTGCCAGCAGTTTATTCCCCAACAGGGGGTCGGGAGACGAGCAGTACTTC
TRBJ1-2 | TRBV5-1 | - | - | CASSVQGYGYTF | TGCGCCAGCAGCGTACAGGGCTATGGCTACACCTTC
TRBJ2-1 | TRBV10-3 | - | - | CAISESRGTYNEQFF | TGTGCCATCAGTGAGTCGAGGGGGACCTACAATGAGCAGTTCTTC
TRBJ2-5 | TRBV7-8 | - | - | CASSRLVQGTQYF | TGTGCCAGCAGTAGACTAGTTCAGGGGACCCAGTACTTC
TRBJ2-7 | TRBV19 | - | TRBD1 | CASSPGTGGYEQYF | TGTGCCAGTAGTCCTGGGACAGGGGGCTACGAGCAGTACTTC